These 17 T cell receptor beta chains were sequenced from one sample in a study of low-dose radiotherapy and immunotherapy resistance in tumors. Indicated time point: after trial treatment. Treatment denoted: LDRT plus nivolumab, ipilimumab, low-dose cyclophosphamide and aspirin (RACIN trial). TCR amplification involved 20 to 25 PCR cycles with a constant-region primer and V-primer adapter. TCRdb independently ran MiXCR on the reads; one entry per CDR3 protein. The table has roughly 48,000 distinct CDR3 sequences, around a third seen once. The source material was PBMCs, sampled after low-dose radiotherapy plus immunotherapy. The origin of the receptors is a male donor with rectosigmoid adenocarcinoma.

This clonotype has at least ten counts. This chain links TRBV6-2 or TRBV6-3 with TRBJ2-3; 9 bases agree with TRBD1. CDR1 is MNHEY and CDR2 is SVGEGT in the germline V gene. The junction had 3 bases not matched to a gene; V was cut back by 6 bases and J by 2 bases. The CDR3 runs to 14 residues. The DNA of the CDR3 is TGTGCCAGCAGCCGGGACAGGGACACAGATACGCAGTATTTT. Protein product: CASSRDRDTDTQYF.

The chain is built from TRBV11-3 and TRBJ2-7; D assignment may be TRBD1 or TRBD2 (5 bases each). V was clipped by 3 bases and J by 4 bases, with 13 bases between them. CDR3 length equals 14 residues. Germline-derived CDR1 and CDR2 are SGHNT and YENEEA. The CDR3 is CASSLPGRRYEQYF. In DNA, the CDR3 is TGTGCCAGCAGCTTGCCGGGGCGTAGGTACGAGCAGTACTTC.

This clonotype was observed many times. V usage is TRBV27 and J usage is TRBJ1-3, with no clear D. Germline loops: CDR1 MNHEY, CDR2 SMNVEV (reference sequence). The CDR3 has 14 amino acids. Trimming removed 2 bases at V and 1 base at J, with 6 bases between. CDR3 sequence: CASSLMESGNTIYF. The CDR3, as DNA: TGTGCCAGCAGTTTAATGGAATCTGGAAACACCATATATTTT.

This sequence joins TRBV16 and TRBJ1-6; TRBD1 might be the D (5 bases). V lost 0 bases and J 7 bases, leaving 10 bases between the germline ends. Germline V lookup: CDR1 KGHSY, CDR2 FQNENV. This CDR3 region has 15 residues. The CDR3 is CASSQSAQGNSPLHF. In DNA, the CDR3 is TGTGCCAGCAGCCAATCGGCTCAGGGCAATTCACCCCTCCACTTT.

This clonotype was detected ten times or more. V usage is TRBV7-2 and J usage is TRBJ2-3; possible D gene TRBD1, 6 bases. The V and J ends lost 7 bases and 2 bases respectively, with 13 bases between them. The germline V gene encodes CDR1 SGHTA and CDR2 FQGNSA. The CDR3 loop spans 14 amino acids. The CDR3 protein is CASILVGATDTQYF. CDR3 sequence (DNA): TGTGCCAGCATCCTGGTGGGGGCCACAGATACGCAGTATTTT.

This clonotype has a single count. This chain links TRBV5-1 with TRBJ2-7; either TRBD1 or TRBD2 may supply D (5 bases each). Germline V gene sequence: CDR1 SGHRS, CDR2 YFSETQ. Trimming left V 1 base short and J 0 bases short, with 17 bases between. The CDR3 extends over 17 amino acids. The CDR3 loop is CASSLNTGRISSYEQYF. The CDR3 DNA is TGCGCCAGCAGCTTGAACACGGGACGGATCTCCTCCTACGAGCAGTACTTC.

This clonotype was seen only once. DNA for the CDR3: TGCAGTGCCCTGCCCACAGGGCAAGGTTCACCCCTCCACTTT. Residues: CSALPTGQGSPLHF. This chain connects TRBV20-1 to TRBJ1-6, with a possible D match to TRBD1 (6 bases). This CDR3 is built from 14 residues. Trimming cost V 6 bases and J 9 bases, with 18 bases left between them. Per the germline V gene, CDR1 is DFQATT and CDR2 is SNEGSKA (reference sequence).

In its sample, this clonotype was seen many times. CDR3 protein: CAGRKREVTDTQYF. The CDR3 DNA sequence: TGCGCCGGTAGAAAGCGGGAGGTGACAGATACGCAGTATTTT. V gene TRBV4-3 combines with J gene TRBJ2-3; 9 positions match TRBD2. CDR1 and CDR2 (germline): LGHNA, YSLEER. The CDR3 is 14 residues long. After removal of 11 bases from V and 3 bases from J, the junction contained 9 bases not matched to a gene.

This clonotype was seen a single time. Given a far larger clone just one base away, this is likely a sequencing read error. The DNA is left out, because the CDR3 cannot be placed on it with certainty; the CDR3 is given as TCRdb lists it. CDR3: CASKVAGGNEQLF. V is TRBV4-1 and J is TRBJ2-1; the listed D gene, TRBD1, was not tested against the DNA. Including both end residues, the CDR3 is 13 amino acids long. Germline CDR1 and CDR2: MGHRA and YSYEKL.

This clonotype was found many times. V usage is TRBV20-1 and J usage is TRBJ2-4; tentative D call: TRBD2 (6 bases). The germline gives CDR1 DFQATT, CDR2 SNEGSKA (reference sequence). Deletions cut 4 bases from V and 8 bases from J, with 18 bases between. The CDR3 covers 14 residues. This CDR3 is CSANPGLLMDIQYF. The CDR3 DNA reads TGCAGTGCTAACCCGGGACTCCTGATGGACATTCAGTACTTC.

This clonotype has a count of ten or more. This rearrangement joins TRBV7-2 to TRBJ2-7, with 10 positions matching TRBD1. This CDR3 region has 13 residues. Germline loops: CDR1 SGHTA, CDR2 FQGNSA. Trimming at V came to 5 bases and at J to 7 bases, leaving 5 bases not matched to a gene. The CDR3 coding sequence is TGTGCCAGCAGCCCAGACAGGGGGCAGGAGCAGTACTTC. Protein: CASSPDRGQEQYF.

V and J are TRBV9 and TRBJ2-5; the match to TRBD2 covers 8 bases. Germline values: CDR1 SGDLS, CDR2 YYNGEE. V was clipped by 3 bases and J by 1 base; unmatched bases: 5. The CDR3 has 15 amino acids. The CDR3 loop is CASSAGGTPQETQYF. The CDR3 DNA is TGTGCCAGCAGCGCGGGGGGGACACCCCAAGAGACCCAGTACTTC.

The genes are TRBV9 and TRBJ2-5; 8 nucleotides match TRBD2. The CDR3 is made up of 14 amino acids. Unmatched junction bases numbered 6, after V lost 3 bases and J lost 5 bases. Germline assignment: CDR1 SGDLS and CDR2 YYNGEE. CDR3: CASSGTSLSETQYF. CDR3 in DNA: TGTGCCAGCAGCGGGACTAGCTTATCGGAGACCCAGTACTTC. The entire variable domain, with the rest obtained from reference TRBV9 and TRBJ2-5, is as follows: DSGVTQTPKHLITATGQRVTLRCSPRSGDLSVYWYQQSLDQGLQFLIQYYNGEERAKGNILERFSAQQFPDLHSELNLSSLELGDSALYFCASSGTSLSETQYFGPGTRLLVL.

This clonotype was detected many times. The rearrangement uses TRBV7-2 and TRBJ2-7; maybe TRBD2 (5 bases). This CDR3 comprises 16 residues. Between the trimmed V and J ends, which lost 1 base and 2 bases, there was a span of 15 bases. Germline V gene data show CDR1 as SGHTA and CDR2 as FQGNSA. The chain's CDR3 is CASSLVVGLRTYEQYF. CDR3 DNA: TGTGCCAGCAGCTTAGTGGTAGGACTGAGAACCTACGAGCAGTACTTC. The full variable domain, in which reference TRBV7-2 and TRBJ2-7 provide the parts outside the CDR3, is GAGVSQSPSNKVTEKGKDVELRCDPISGHTALYWYRQSLGQGLEFLIYFQGNSAPDKSGLPSDRFSAERTGGSVSTLTIQRTQQEDSAVYLCASSLVVGLRTYEQYFGPGTRLTVT.

This clonotype was seen many times. The V gene is TRBV25-1, the J gene TRBJ2-7; no clear D gene. This CDR3 is 19 amino acids long. Germline V gives CDR1 MGHDK, CDR2 SYGVNS. With 8 bases removed from V and 3 bases from J, the gap between germline ends came to 32 bases. This chain's CDR3 is CASESLPITPRRTVYEQYF. In nucleotides, the CDR3 is TGTGCCAGCGAAAGCTTACCGATTACACCACGGCGAACCGTCTACGAGCAGTACTTC.

The V gene is TRBV6-2 or TRBV6-3, the J gene TRBJ2-1; D gene uncertain. V shed 0 bases and J shed 7 bases, with 7 bases lying between them. Germline lookup yields CDR1 MNHEY and CDR2 SVGEGT. The CDR3 has 13 amino acids. The CDR3 coding sequence is TGTGCCAGCAGTTACTCGCCTAGGAATGAGCAGTTCTTC. This encodes CASSYSPRNEQFF.

This clonotype was detected ten times or more. The gene calls are TRBV19 and TRBJ1-5; a weak D match, TRBD1 (5 bases). Germline V gene lookup returns CDR1 LNHDA and CDR2 SQIVND (reference sequence). The CDR3 is made up of 13 amino acids. V was clipped by 4 bases and J by 10 bases, with 14 bases between them. CDR3: CASSTRSGEPQHF. The CDR3, as DNA: TGTGCCAGTAGTACCCGGTCGGGGGAACCCCAGCATTTT.